The 25 T cell receptor beta chains below come from one sample, sequenced in a study of lymphopenia after photon versus proton radiotherapy. Produced via immunoSEQ multiplex PCR; TCRdb's table is partial and in-frame only. The table records approximately 22,000 clones, over 80% of them present only once. The material was peripheral blood, obtained from a patient treated with proton-based radiotherapy. These receptors were obtained from a woman in her sixties or seventies with pancreatic cancer.

The chain couples TRBV10-3 to TRBJ2-7, with 7 bases aligning to TRBD1. The CDR3 spans 15 residues. Germline lookup yields CDR1 ENHRY and CDR2 SYGVKD. Trimming took 6 bases from V and 1 from J; bases not matched to a gene: 9. The CDR3 loop is CAISFGTADSYEQYF. Written as DNA, the CDR3 is TGTGCCATCAGCTTCGGGACAGCCGATTCCTACGAGCAGTACTTC.

The chain carries TRBV11-3 and TRBJ2-1; TRBD1 matches 11 bases. Trimming at V came to 7 bases and at J to 0 bases, leaving 8 bases not matched to a gene. This CDR3 comprises 17 residues. Germline CDR1 SGHNT, CDR2 YENEEA. This CDR3 reads CASTRGQGGLSYNEQFF. The DNA for the CDR3 is TGTGCCAGCACCAGGGGACAGGGGGGTCTCTCCTACAATGAGCAGTTCTTC.

The V gene is TRBV5-1, the J gene TRBJ1-4, with D tentatively TRBD1 (6 bases). This CDR3 spans 15 amino acids. In germline, CDR1 is SGHRS, CDR2 YFSETQ. V lost 4 bases to trimming and J lost 7 bases, with 17 bases between them. CDR3 bases: TGCGCCAGCAGCATAAAACAGGGAGGGGGTGAAAAACTGTTTTTT. Amino acid sequence: CASSIKQGGGEKLFF.

The chain recombines TRBV7-2 with TRBJ2-7, with D maybe TRBD2 (5 bases). Trimming pared 7 bases from V and 0 bases from J, leaving 13 bases between. This CDR3 is built from 14 residues. Germline V gives CDR1 SGHTA, CDR2 FQGNSA. The CDR3 spells CASTAIANSYEQYF. CDR3 bases: TGTGCCAGCACCGCAATAGCGAACTCCTACGAGCAGTACTTC. Using reference TRBV7-2 and TRBJ2-7 for the parts outside the CDR3, the full variable domain is GAGVSQSPSNKVTEKGKDVELRCDPISGHTALYWYRQSLGQGLEFLIYFQGNSAPDKSGLPSDRFSAERTGGSVSTLTIQRTQQEDSAVYLCASTAIANSYEQYFGPGTRLTVT.

The gene calls are TRBV7-9 and TRBJ2-1; TRBD2 agrees at 11 bases. The CDR3 contains 15 residues. J was trimmed by 4 bases and V by 5 bases; bases with no gene match: 4. CDR1 is SEHNR, CDR2 FQNEAQ, per germline (reference sequence). DNA for the CDR3: TGTGCCAGCAGCGGGGGACTAGCGGAGTACAATGAGCAGTTCTTC. It specifies CASSGGLAEYNEQFF.

The chain links TRBV28 to TRBJ2-7; 8 nucleotides line up with TRBD2. Trimming took 10 bases from V and 1 from J; bases not matched to a gene: 12. The CDR3 loop spans 15 amino acids. In germline, CDR1 is MDHEN, CDR2 SYDVKM. CDR3 region: CANQKGLAGSYEQYF. The CDR3 DNA reads TGTGCCAACCAAAAGGGGCTAGCGGGTTCCTACGAGCAGTACTTC.

The chain has TRBV28 and TRBJ2-7; 7 bases match TRBD2. CDR1 is MDHEN, CDR2 SYDVKM, per germline. V was pared by 5 bases and J by 4 bases, with 14 bases of the junction left unmatched. The CDR3 is made up of 16 amino acids. The DNA for the CDR3 is TGTGCCAGCAGTCCGCCTAGCGGACCTATATCTTACGAGCAGTACTTC. Translated: CASSPPSGPISYEQYF.

As to this clone: The junction differs from germline at one of its ends, possibly a read error. The rearrangement joins TRBV6-1 to TRBJ1-4; D perhaps matches TRBD1 (6 bases). The CDR3 extends over 15 amino acids. Germline V gene data show CDR1 as MNHNS and CDR2 as SASEGT. As DNA, the CDR3 is TGTGTCAGCAGTGACCCGACAGTTGGGGGCGAAAAACTGTTTTTT. It encodes CVSSDPTVGGEKLFF.

The chain links TRBV11-2 to TRBJ1-3; D is undetermined. Between the trimmed V and J ends, which lost 6 bases and 0 bases, there was a span of 15 bases. The CDR3 spans 16 residues. Germline V gene sequence: CDR1 SGHAT, CDR2 FQNNGV. CDR3 coding DNA: TGTGCCAGCAGGTTAAATAGGGTCCTCTCTGGAAACACCATATATTTT. This translates into CASRLNRVLSGNTIYF.

The chain recombines TRBV5-1 with TRBJ1-3, with 9 bases fitting TRBD1. This CDR3 is 16 amino acids long. The germline gives CDR1 SGHRS, CDR2 YFSETQ. V lost 0 bases, J lost 0 bases, and 1 base stayed unmatched. CDR3: CASSLVQGASGNTIYF. DNA for the CDR3: TGCGCCAGCAGCTTGGTACAGGGGGCCTCTGGAAACACCATATATTTT.

The DNA of the CDR3 is TGCGCCAGCAGCCAAGAGGGCTCCACCGGGGAGCTGTTTTTT. It is translated as CASSQEGSTGELFF. The chain couples TRBV4-3 to TRBJ2-2; unclear D gene. Between the trimmed V and J ends, which lost 0 bases and 4 bases, there was a span of 6 bases. The CDR3 length is 14 residues. Germline V gene sequence: CDR1 LGHNA, CDR2 YSLEER.

The chain has TRBV7-9 and TRBJ2-3; D is ambiguous. This CDR3 has 12 amino acids. The V end lost 6 bases, the J end lost 6 bases, and 10 bases lay between the germline ends. The germline V gene encodes CDR1 SEHNR and CDR2 FQNEAQ (reference sequence). The chain's CDR3 is CASRGIRDTQYF. CDR3 DNA: TGTGCCAGCAGGGGGATTAGGGATACGCAGTATTTT.

This chain uses TRBV7-9 with TRBJ2-2, with a possible D match to TRBD1 (5 bases). Trimming left V 5 bases short and J 4 bases short, with 14 bases between. CDR1 SEHNR and CDR2 FQNEAQ come from the germline V gene (reference sequence). The CDR3 spans 15 residues. DNA for the CDR3: TGTGCCAGCAGCACTCAGGGATCCCCCACCGGGGAGCTGTTTTTT. This translates into CASSTQGSPTGELFF. The variable domain in full, completed from reference TRBV7-9 and TRBJ2-2, reads DTGVSQNPRHKITKRGQNVTFRCDPISEHNRLYWYRQTLGQGPEFLTYFQNEAQLEKSRLLSDRFSAERPKGSFSTLEIQRTEQGDSAMYLCASSTQGSPTGELFFGEGSRLTVL.

The chain couples TRBV2 to TRBJ2-7; D may be TRBD2 (6 bases). The CDR3 extends over 13 amino acids. Between the trimmed V and J ends, which lost 7 bases and 2 bases, there was a span of 12 bases. CDR1 is SNHLY, CDR2 FYNNEI, per germline. The CDR3 protein is CASNPSVAYEQYF. As DNA, the CDR3 is TGTGCCAGCAATCCTAGCGTTGCCTACGAGCAGTACTTC. The complete variable domain, with remaining parts taken from reference TRBV2 and TRBJ2-7, reads EPEVTQTPSHQVTQMGQEVILRCVPISNHLYFYWYRQILGQKVEFLVSFYNNEISEKSEIFDDQFSVERPDGSNFTLKIRSTKLEDSAMYFCASNPSVAYEQYFGPGTRLTVT.

The chain uses TRBV5-4 and TRBJ2-3; D tentatively reads TRBD1 or TRBD2 (6 bases each). Per germline, CDR1 SGHNT and CDR2 YYREEE (reference sequence). V was shortened by 2 bases and J by 6 bases, with 16 bases between the two germline ends. The CDR3 extends over 15 amino acids. CDR3 amino acids: CASSLGNRGQDTQYF. Here the CDR3 DNA reads TGTGCCAGCAGCTTAGGGAATCGGGGGCAGGATACGCAGTATTTT.

This chain joins TRBV30 and TRBJ1-6; D remains unclear. CDR3 length equals 13 residues. The germline V gene encodes CDR1 GTSNPN and CDR2 SVGIG (reference sequence). Deletions cut 3 bases from V and 5 bases from J, with 8 bases between. CDR3 sequence (DNA): TGTGCCTGGAGGGGAGGGAATAATTCACCCCTCCACTTT. Protein product: CAWRGGNNSPLHF.

This clone was counted only a few times. The CDR3 coding sequence is TGTGCCAGCAGCTTAGAAAGGCGTCTAGTTGCCGATGAGCAGTTCTTC. Amino acids: CASSLERRLVADEQFF. J is TRBJ2-1 and V is TRBV7-2; D not certain. The germline CDR1 and CDR2 sequences are SGHTA and FQGNSA. V gave up 1 base and J gave up 8 bases, with 18 bases separating them. The CDR3 runs 16 residues.

The rearrangement uses TRBV5-1 and TRBJ1-1; 9 bases map to TRBD1. Trimming cost V 4 bases and J 4 bases; bases outside gene matches: 5. The CDR3 loop spans 14 amino acids. The germline V gene encodes CDR1 SGHRS and CDR2 YFSETQ. CDR3 coding DNA: TGCGCCAGCAGCGACGGGACAGGGAGCACTGAAGCTTTCTTT. Amino acid sequence: CASSDGTGSTEAFF.

This chain links TRBV6-6 with TRBJ2-2, with 8 bases matching TRBD1. After removal of 7 bases from V and 2 bases from J, the junction contained 3 bases not matched to a gene. Germline lookup yields CDR1 MNHNY and CDR2 SVGAGI (reference sequence). CDR3 length equals 14 residues. The CDR3 sequence: CASTGTGNTGELFF. In DNA, the CDR3 is TGTGCCAGCACCGGGACAGGCAACACCGGGGAGCTGTTTTTT.

The chain combines TRBV7-2 with TRBJ2-2, with a possible D match to TRBD2 (5 bases). The ends were cut back, 2 bases at V and 4 bases at J, with 11 bases in the middle. Germline CDR1 SGHTA, CDR2 FQGNSA. There are 15 residues in the CDR3. CDR3 in DNA: TGTGCCAGCAGCTTAAGGTGGGAGAGCACCGGGGAGCTGTTTTTT. It encodes CASSLRWESTGELFF.

The CDR3 coding sequence is TGCAGCGTAGAATCCGACTCAATGACAGGGTCCTATGGCTACACCTTC. Its translation: CSVESDSMTGSYGYTF. This rearrangement joins TRBV29-1 to TRBJ1-2; 7 bases match TRBD1. This CDR3 is built from 16 residues. The V segment lost 6 bases and the J segment 4 bases; nucleotides outside the gene matches: 17. From germline, CDR1 is SQVTM and CDR2 ANQGSEA.

This clone was recorded only once. The V and J genes are TRBV19 and TRBJ1-2; D is unclear. This CDR3 has 11 residues. With 6 bases removed from V and 8 bases from J, the gap between germline ends came to 10 bases. Germline values: CDR1 LNHDA, CDR2 SQIVND (reference sequence). CDR3 protein: CASSTKGGYTF. The CDR3 bases are TGTGCCAGTAGCACTAAAGGAGGCTACACCTTC.

This rearrangement joins TRBV30 to TRBJ2-1; D possibly uses TRBD1 or TRBD2 (5 bases each). Looked up from germline, CDR1 is GTSNPN and CDR2 is SVGIG (reference sequence). This CDR3 contains 11 residues. In DNA, the CDR3 is TGTGGGGGGAGCTCCTACAATGAGCAGTTCTTC. Translating gives CGGSSYNEQFF.

This clone showed up just a few times. This rearrangement joins TRBV7-2 to TRBJ1-5, with D possibly matching TRBD1 (6 bases). V gave up 4 bases and J gave up 5 bases, with 9 bases separating them. The CDR3 covers 13 residues. Germline assignment: CDR1 SGHTA and CDR2 FQGNSA. In nucleotides, the CDR3 is TGTGCCAGCAGCTCAAGACAGGATCAGCCCCAGCATTTT. It specifies CASSSRQDQPQHF.

The chain joins TRBV5-1 to TRBJ1-6, with a possible D match to TRBD1 (5 bases). V was trimmed by 7 bases and J by 8 bases, leaving 16 bases between them. The CDR3 spans 14 residues. The V gene's germline CDR1 is SGHRS and CDR2 YFSETQ. In DNA, the CDR3 is TGCGCCAGCGCCGAATCTGGGGGATATTCACCCCTCCACTTT. It specifies CASAESGGYSPLHF.